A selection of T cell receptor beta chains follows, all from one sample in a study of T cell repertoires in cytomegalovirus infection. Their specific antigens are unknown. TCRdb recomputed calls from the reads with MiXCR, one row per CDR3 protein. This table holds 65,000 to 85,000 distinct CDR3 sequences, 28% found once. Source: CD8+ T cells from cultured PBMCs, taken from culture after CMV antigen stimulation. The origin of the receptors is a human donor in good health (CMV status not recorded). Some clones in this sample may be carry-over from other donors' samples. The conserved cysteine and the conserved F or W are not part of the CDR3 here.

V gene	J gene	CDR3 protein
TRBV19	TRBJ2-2	ASREGTGELF
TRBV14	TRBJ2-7	ASGQKGGGGNEQY
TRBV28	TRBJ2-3	ASSPDSLTDTQY
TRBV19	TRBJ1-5	ASSSRTEGSNQPQH
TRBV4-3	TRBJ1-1	ASSQIGNTEAF
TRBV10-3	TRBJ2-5	AISEKIAGGIIQETQY
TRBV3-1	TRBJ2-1	ASSPRGRGPEGEQF
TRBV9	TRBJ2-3	ASSVGGGATDTQY
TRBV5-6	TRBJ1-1	ASFLQGPFAEAF
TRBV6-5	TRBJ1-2	ASSASTGNYGYT
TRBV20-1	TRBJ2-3	SASGGGSTDTQY
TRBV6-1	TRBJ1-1	ASSELGSEAF
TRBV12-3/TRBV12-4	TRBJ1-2	ASSSGGSRYT
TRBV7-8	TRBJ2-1	ASSFPRTGDYNEQF
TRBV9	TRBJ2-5	ASSASGRGQETQY
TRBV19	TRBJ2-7	ASSKGIRGEQY
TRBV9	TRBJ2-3	ASSEGGPRTDTQY
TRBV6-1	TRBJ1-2	ASSEWAGHGYGYT
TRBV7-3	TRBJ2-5	ASSPAGGGETQY
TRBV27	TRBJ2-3	ASSPWGLAGSTDTQY
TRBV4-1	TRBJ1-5	ASSLDRSNQPQH
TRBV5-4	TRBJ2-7	ASSRDTTYEQY
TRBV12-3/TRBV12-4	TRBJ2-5	ASTIGTQETQY
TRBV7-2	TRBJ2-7	ASTFAGTENYEQY
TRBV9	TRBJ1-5	ASSSGDSNQPQH
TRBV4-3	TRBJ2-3	ASSQDDGTSGPTDTQY
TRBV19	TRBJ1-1	ASSGWGNTEAF
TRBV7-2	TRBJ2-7	ASSLSRNEQY
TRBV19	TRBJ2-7	ASSIGTGGDDEQY
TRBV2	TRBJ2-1	ASSETAGAGNEQF
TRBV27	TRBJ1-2	ASSSRAGTGNYGYT
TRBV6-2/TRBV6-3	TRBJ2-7	ASSSGGTGVDEQY
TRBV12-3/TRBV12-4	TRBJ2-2	ASRDTQTGELF
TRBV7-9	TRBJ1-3	ASSLVTDTPGNTIY
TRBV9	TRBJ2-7	ASSPYPGGREQY
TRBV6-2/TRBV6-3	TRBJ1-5	ASSYGRDNQPQH
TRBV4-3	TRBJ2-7	ASSQDWTSYEQY
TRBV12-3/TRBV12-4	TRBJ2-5	ASSLAQAGTYQETQY
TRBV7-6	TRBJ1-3	ASSPSGAGNTIY